This TCR beta chain comes out of a study of T cells in tuberculosis. Sorting used thawed, overnight-rested PBMC stained with anti-CD3, a viability dye and GMM-loaded CD1B tetramer. CD1B tetramers were loaded with Rhodococcus equi-derived C32 glucose monomycolate. This clone has just a few counts. Sequenced by immunoSEQ multiplex PCR; TCRdb stores in-frame clones only, minus some. This sample has approximately 59,000 clones, with 88% found just once. Germline V gene sequence: CDR1 SGHTA, CDR2 FQGNSA. The CDR3 contains 14 residues. The V end lost 0 bases, the J end lost 5 bases, and 11 bases lay between the germline ends.

This clonotype was obtained from an adult woman with latent tuberculosis. This chain connects TRBV7-2 to TRBJ2-7; D is perhaps TRBD1 (5 bases). The specimen sequenced was CD1b-GMM tetramer-negative cells sorted from PBMCs. The CDR3: CASSLAQGFHEQYF. In nucleotides, the CDR3 is TGTGCCAGCAGCTTAGCGCAGGGATTCCACGAGCAGTACTTC. The variable domain in full, completed from reference TRBV7-2 and TRBJ2-7, reads GAGVSQSPSNKVTEKGKDVELRCDPISGHTALYWYRQSLGQGLEFLIYFQGNSAPDKSGLPSDRFSAERTGGSVSTLTIQRTQQEDSAVYLCASSLAQGFHEQYFGPGTRLTVT.